Each of the 2 T cell receptor beta chains below was sequenced from the same sample in a study of T cells in Graves' hyperthyroidism and ophthalmopathy. There were TCR beta CDR3 regions amplified from RNA transcripts. Using the HTBI primer set, a first-round RT-PCR was run on the TCR CDR3. TCRdb redid the calling of the multiplex PCR reads with MiXCR, one entry per CDR3 protein. The table has more than 600,000 distinct CDR3 sequences, about a sixth seen once. The sequenced sample consisted of blood. The receptors come from a man younger than 35 with Graves' hyperthyroidism.

This clonotype appeared a few times. CDR3 nucleotides: TGCAGTGCTAGAGATCAACTAGCGGGACAAAAATCCTACAATGAGCAGTTCTTC. This codes for CSARDQLAGQKSYNEQFF. The chain links TRBV20-1 to TRBJ2-1; TRBD2 aligns across 10 bases. This CDR3 spans 18 amino acids. Per the germline V gene, CDR1 is DFQATT and CDR2 is SNEGSKA (reference sequence). Unmatched junction bases numbered 9, after V lost 0 bases and J lost 1 base.

This clonotype has only a few counts. The chain carries TRBV30 and TRBJ2-2; D unclear. Germline V gene lookup returns CDR1 GTSNPN and CDR2 SVGIG (reference sequence). The CDR3 length is 13 residues. Trimming removed 7 bases at V and 1 base at J, with 10 bases between. The CDR3 reads CASLRVNTGELFF. The CDR3 DNA sequence: TGTGCCTCCCTCCGGGTGAACACCGGGGAGCTGTTTTTT.